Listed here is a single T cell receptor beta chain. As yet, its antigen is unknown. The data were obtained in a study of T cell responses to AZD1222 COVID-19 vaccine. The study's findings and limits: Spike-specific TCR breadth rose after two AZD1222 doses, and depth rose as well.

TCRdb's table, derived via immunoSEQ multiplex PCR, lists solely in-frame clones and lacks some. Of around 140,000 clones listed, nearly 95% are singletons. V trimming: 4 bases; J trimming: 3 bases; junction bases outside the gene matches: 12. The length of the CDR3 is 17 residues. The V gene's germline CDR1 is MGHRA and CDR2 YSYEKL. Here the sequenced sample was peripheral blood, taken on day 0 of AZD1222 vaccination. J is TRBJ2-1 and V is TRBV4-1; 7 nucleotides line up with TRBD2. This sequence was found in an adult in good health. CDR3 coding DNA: TGCGCCAGCAGCCGCGCCGGACTAGTCCTTCGCTACAATGAGCAGTTCTTC. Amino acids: CASSRAGLVLRYNEQFF.